The 26 T cell receptor beta chains below come from one sample, sequenced in a study of shared clonotypes between healthy human individuals. CD45RO-negative CD8 cells positively selected for CCR7 made up the naive population, which excluded terminally differentiated effector memory CD45RA+ cells. Measured with immunoSEQ multiplex PCR; TCRdb has only the in-frame clones, and not every one. This table has about 2 million clones, about 94% appearing once. Sequences were obtained from naive CD8+ T cells sorted from blood. The source of these receptors is a man aged 18-30 years in good health.

The gene calls are TRBV10-1 and TRBJ2-3, with TRBD1 identical over 7 bases. Germline CDR1 reads WNHNN; CDR2 reads SYGVQD (reference sequence). The ends lost 5 bases at V and 2 bases at J; junction bases unmatched: 10. The CDR3 is 16 amino acids. The CDR3 region is CASSWSQGEPTDTQYF. CDR3 in DNA: TGCGCCAGCAGTTGGTCGCAGGGGGAACCCACAGATACGCAGTATTTT.

The V call is TRBV7-8, the J call TRBJ1-1; D is unclear. The CDR3 is made up of 12 amino acids. The germline V gene encodes CDR1 SGHVS and CDR2 FQNEAQ. V dropped 6 bases and J dropped 4 bases, with 9 bases sitting between them. DNA of the CDR3: TGTGCCAGCAGTCCCGGGAGCACTGAAGCTTTCTTT. Protein: CASSPGSTEAFF.

The rearrangement joins TRBV10-2 to TRBJ2-5, with TRBD2 matching over 7 bases. The V segment lost 6 bases and the J segment 1 base; nucleotides outside the gene matches: 11. The CDR3 covers 16 residues. The germline CDR1 and CDR2 sequences are WSHSY and SAAADI. CDR3 coding DNA: TGCGCCAGCAGCGGTTTAACGAAGCGGGGCCAAGAGACCCAGTACTTC. Its translation: CASSGLTKRGQETQYF.

This chain connects TRBV27 to TRBJ2-1; D tentatively reads TRBD1 or TRBD2 (5 bases each). V was cut by 4 bases and J by 0 bases, with 10 bases left in between. Germline CDR1 and CDR2: MNHEY and SMNVEV (reference sequence). This CDR3 has 15 residues. Here the CDR3 DNA reads TGTGCCAGCAGTTGGGACGCCAGCTCCTACAATGAGCAGTTCTTC. Protein: CASSWDASSYNEQFF.

Details on this clone: Other DNA sequences in the same sample also yield this CDR3. This sequence joins TRBV29-1 and TRBJ1-1; no clear D. Trimming cost V 1 base and J 2 bases, with 5 bases left between them. This CDR3 contains 12 residues. Germline lookup yields CDR1 SQVTM and CDR2 ANQGSEA. CDR3 bases: TGCAGCGTTGAAGGATTAAACACTGAAGCTTTCTTT. This gives the protein CSVEGLNTEAFF.

This chain connects TRBV27 to TRBJ1-4, with D hard to call. The CDR3 length is 16 residues. The ends were cut back, 6 bases at V and 0 bases at J, with 14 bases in the middle. The germline V gene has CDR1 MNHEY and CDR2 SMNVEV (reference sequence). The CDR3 DNA is TGTGCCAGCAGGGAGTACGCCTCTGCAACTAATGAAAAACTGTTTTTT. Translated, it gives CASREYASATNEKLFF.

This sequence joins TRBV7-8 and TRBJ2-7, with 8 bases matching TRBD1. V was clipped by 2 bases and J by 5 bases; unmatched bases: 14. Germline V gene sequence: CDR1 SGHVS, CDR2 FQNEAQ. This CDR3 is built from 17 residues. CDR3 amino acids: CASSLSYIGQGLNEQYF. The CDR3 DNA is TGTGCCAGCAGCTTAAGTTATATCGGACAGGGTCTTAACGAGCAGTACTTC.

V usage is TRBV13 and J usage is TRBJ2-7; D not certain. The germline V and J ends were trimmed by 1 base and 3 bases, with 10 bases remaining between them. This CDR3 comprises 14 residues. Germline V gene data show CDR1 as PRHDT and CDR2 as FYEKMQ (reference sequence). DNA of the CDR3: TGTGCCAGCAGCTTAGAGTCGAACTACTACGAGCAGTACTTC. Encoded protein: CASSLESNYYEQYF.

The chain combines TRBV5-6 with TRBJ2-5; weak D call: TRBD2 (5 bases). Trimming left V 0 bases short and J 4 bases short, with 13 bases between. Germline CDR1 and CDR2: SGHDT and YYEEEE. The CDR3 is 15 amino acids. The CDR3: CASSLENMAGETQYF. For the CDR3, the DNA is TGTGCCAGCAGCTTGGAAAACATGGCGGGAGAGACCCAGTACTTC. The variable domain in full, completed from reference TRBV5-6 and TRBJ2-5, reads DAGVTQSPTHLIKTRGQQVTLRCSPKSGHDTVSWYQQALGQGPQFIFQYYEEEERQRGNFPDRFSGHQFPNYSSELNVNALLLGDSALYLCASSLENMAGETQYFGPGTRLLVL.

As DNA, the CDR3 is TGTGCCAGCAGCGTAGATTCAGCGGGAGGGTACAATGAGCAGTTCTTC. Translation gives CASSVDSAGGYNEQFF. The V gene is TRBV9, the J gene TRBJ2-1; 10 positions match TRBD2. V shed 0 bases and J 4 bases; nucleotides not matched to a gene: 4. The CDR3 has 16 residues. The germline V gene encodes CDR1 SGDLS and CDR2 YYNGEE.

A single count supports this clone. This rearrangement joins TRBV6-5 to TRBJ1-1; D not resolved. The CDR3 spans 13 residues. V shed 7 bases and J shed 4 bases, with 13 bases lying between them. Germline loops: CDR1 MNHEY, CDR2 SVGAGI. This chain's CDR3 is CASKEASGTEAFF. The CDR3 DNA is TGTGCCAGCAAGGAGGCCTCGGGCACTGAAGCTTTCTTT.

J is TRBJ2-2 and V is TRBV9; 12 nucleotides align to TRBD2. CDR3 size: 16 residues. V lost 3 bases to trimming and J lost 4 bases; unmatched junction nucleotides: 4. Germline values: CDR1 SGDLS, CDR2 YYNGEE. The CDR3 loop is CASSGLAGESTGELFF. The DNA for the CDR3 is TGTGCCAGCAGCGGACTAGCGGGAGAAAGCACCGGGGAGCTGTTTTTT.

The chain recombines TRBV6-1 with TRBJ1-2; no definite D call. The CDR3 is 17 amino acids. V gave up 2 bases and J gave up 8 bases, with 24 bases separating them. CDR1 is MNHNS and CDR2 is SASEGT in the germline V gene. CDR3 residues: CASSEWVHTDLLEGYTF. For the CDR3, the DNA is TGTGCCAGCAGTGAATGGGTCCACACGGATCTATTGGAGGGCTACACCTTC.

The chain is built from TRBV19 and TRBJ1-3; a weak D match, TRBD1 (5 bases). Germline CDR1 LNHDA, CDR2 SQIVND (reference sequence). V shed 3 bases and J shed 4 bases, with 13 bases lying between them. The CDR3 has 15 residues. The CDR3 loop is CASSIGTSVGNTIYF. CDR3 nucleotides: TGTGCCAGTAGTATCGGGACCTCAGTCGGAAACACCATATATTTT.

As to this clone: Other DNA sequences in the sample encode the same CDR3. The gene calls are TRBV4-1 and TRBJ1-2; the D gene is possibly TRBD1 (6 bases). This CDR3 region has 15 residues. V lost 0 bases, J lost 8 bases, and 16 bases lay in between. Germline-derived CDR1 and CDR2 are MGHRA and YSYEKL. The CDR3, as DNA: TGCGCCAGCAGCCAAGATCAAGGGGGTTTCGGCGGCTACACCTTC. This translates into CASSQDQGGFGGYTF.

This rearrangement joins TRBV14 to TRBJ2-1; 9 bases agree with TRBD2. The CDR3 sequence is 14 residues long. The ends lost 4 bases at V and 9 bases at J; junction bases unmatched: 7. Germline CDR1 reads SGHDN; CDR2 reads FVKESK. The CDR3 DNA follows: TGTGCCAGCAGCCTTCCTAGCGGGGTGGGTGAGCAGTTCTTC. This codes for CASSLPSGVGEQFF.

The genes are TRBV6-5 and TRBJ2-3; tentative D call: TRBD2 (5 bases). V was shortened by 6 bases and J by 6 bases, with 19 bases between the two germline ends. The length of the CDR3 is 15 residues. CDR1 MNHEY and CDR2 SVGAGI come from the germline V gene. CDR3 in amino acids: CASSSYAGPWDTQYF. Here the CDR3 DNA reads TGTGCCAGCAGCTCATATGCGGGTCCCTGGGATACGCAGTATTTT.

This chain joins TRBV7-9 and TRBJ1-2; D might be TRBD1 (6 bases). Trimming shortened V by 5 bases and J by 10 bases, and 23 bases separated the two germline ends. This CDR3 comprises 15 residues. CDR1 SEHNR and CDR2 FQNEAQ come from the germline V gene (reference sequence). The CDR3 DNA follows: TGTGCCAGCAGCCCAGGGTCACAGGGTAACTTAGACTACACCTTC. It encodes CASSPGSQGNLDYTF.

CDR3 sequence: CASSLTPGGHYGYTF. Written as DNA, the CDR3 is TGTGCCAGCAGCTTAACCCCAGGGGGCCACTATGGCTACACCTTC. The chain employs TRBV11-2 and TRBJ1-2, with 8 bases aligning to TRBD1. Germline CDR1 and CDR2: SGHAT and FQNNGV. The CDR3 runs to 15 residues. J lost 3 bases, V lost 2 bases, and 5 bases had no gene match.

As DNA, the CDR3 is TGTGCCAGCTTTCCACGGGAGGGGACCGGGGAGCTGTTTTTT. Its translation is CASFPREGTGELFF. The chain links TRBV2 to TRBJ2-2, with 8 positions matching TRBD2. Germline V gene data show CDR1 as SNHLY and CDR2 as FYNNEI. V lost 8 bases and J lost 5; bases outside the gene matches: 7. The CDR3 extends over 14 amino acids.

The J gene is TRBJ2-7, the V gene TRBV5-6; 7 bases line up with TRBD1. Germline trimming cut 3 bases from V and 0 bases from J; bases unmatched to any gene: 6. In germline, CDR1 is SGHDT, CDR2 YYEEEE. There are 15 residues in the CDR3. The chain's CDR3 is CASSWGTASSYEQYF. CDR3 DNA: TGTGCCAGCAGCTGGGGGACAGCGAGCTCCTACGAGCAGTACTTC.

The chain has TRBV5-6 and TRBJ1-1; D perhaps matches TRBD1 (6 bases). The CDR3 covers 16 residues. Germline V CDR1 and CDR2: SGHDT, YYEEEE. Deletions cut 3 bases from V and 1 base from J, with 16 bases between. The CDR3 region is CASSSEWGARNTEAFF. CDR3 nucleotide sequence: TGTGCCAGCAGCTCGGAGTGGGGGGCGCGGAACACTGAAGCTTTCTTT.

Worth noting for this clone: This sample includes further DNA sequences coding for the same CDR3. This chain connects TRBV6-5 to TRBJ2-1; 7 nucleotides agree with TRBD2. The CDR3 consists of 15 residues. In germline, CDR1 is MNHEY, CDR2 SVGAGI. The V and J ends lost 4 bases and 0 bases, in that order; junction bases with no gene match: 3. As DNA, the CDR3 is TGTGCCAGCAGTTTCGGCGGGAGCTCCTACAATGAGCAGTTCTTC. This sequence encodes CASSFGGSSYNEQFF.

The J gene is TRBJ2-3, the V gene TRBV4-1; 9 nucleotides align to TRBD1. V was pared by 4 bases and J by 4 bases, with 3 bases of the junction left unmatched. Germline CDR1 is MGHRA and CDR2 is YSYEKL. CDR3 length: 14 residues. DNA of the CDR3: TGCGCCAGCAGCCTCGGACAGGGGCCAGATACGCAGTATTTT. Encoded protein: CASSLGQGPDTQYF.

Notes on this clone: Within the sample, other DNA sequences also encode this same CDR3. The rearrangement links TRBV28 to TRBJ2-7; TRBD1 or TRBD2 may be the D gene (5 bases each). V lost 3 bases and J lost 1, with 10 bases in between. CDR3 length: 14 amino acids. The germline V gene has CDR1 MDHEN and CDR2 SYDVKM. CDR3 region: CASSLVGDSYEQYF. Here the CDR3 DNA reads TGTGCCAGCAGTTTGGTGGGGGATTCCTACGAGCAGTACTTC.

With regard to this clone: This CDR3 is also generated by other DNA sequences in the sample. The chain employs TRBV27 and TRBJ1-5, with TRBD1 matching 7 bases. With V trimmed by 0 bases and J by 1 base, 0 bases remained unmatched. Germline CDR1 is MNHEY and CDR2 is SMNVEV (reference sequence). This CDR3 has 15 residues. This CDR3 reads CASSLSRGSNQPQHF. In DNA form, the CDR3 reads TGTGCCAGCAGTTTATCCAGGGGGAGCAATCAGCCCCAGCATTTT.